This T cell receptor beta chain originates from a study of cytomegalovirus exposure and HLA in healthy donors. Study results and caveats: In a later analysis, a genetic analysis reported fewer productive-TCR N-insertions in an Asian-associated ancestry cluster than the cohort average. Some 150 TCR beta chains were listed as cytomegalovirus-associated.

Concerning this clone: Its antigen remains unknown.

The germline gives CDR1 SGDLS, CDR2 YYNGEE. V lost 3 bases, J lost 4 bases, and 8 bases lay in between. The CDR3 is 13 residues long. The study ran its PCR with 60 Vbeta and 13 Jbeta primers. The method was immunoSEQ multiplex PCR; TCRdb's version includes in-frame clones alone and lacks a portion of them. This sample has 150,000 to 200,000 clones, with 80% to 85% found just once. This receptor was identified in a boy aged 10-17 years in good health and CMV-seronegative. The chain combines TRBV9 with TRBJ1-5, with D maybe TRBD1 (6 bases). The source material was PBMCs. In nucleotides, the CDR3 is TGTGCCAGCAGCGCCAGGGGAAATCAGCCCCAGCATTTT. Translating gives CASSARGNQPQHF.